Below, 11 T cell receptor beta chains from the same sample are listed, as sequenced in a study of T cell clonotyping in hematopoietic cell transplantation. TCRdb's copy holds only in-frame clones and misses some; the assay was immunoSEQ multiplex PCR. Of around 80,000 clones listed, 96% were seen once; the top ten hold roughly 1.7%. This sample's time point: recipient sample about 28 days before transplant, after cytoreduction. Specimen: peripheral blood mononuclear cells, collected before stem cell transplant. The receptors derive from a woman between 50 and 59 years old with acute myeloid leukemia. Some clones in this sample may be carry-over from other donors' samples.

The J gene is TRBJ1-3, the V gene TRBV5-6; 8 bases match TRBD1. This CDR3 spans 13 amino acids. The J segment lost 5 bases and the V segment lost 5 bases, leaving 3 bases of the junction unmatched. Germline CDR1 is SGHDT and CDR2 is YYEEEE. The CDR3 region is CASRGTGRNTIYF. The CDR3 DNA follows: TGTGCCAGCAGGGGGACAGGAAGAAACACCATATATTTT.

The CDR3 is CASRDRVDQPQHF. CDR3 sequence (DNA): TGTGCCAGCAGGGACAGGGTCGATCAGCCCCAGCATTTT. This rearrangement joins TRBV27 to TRBJ1-5, with 8 bases aligning to TRBD1. Germline V gene sequence: CDR1 MNHEY, CDR2 SMNVEV (reference sequence). With 6 bases clipped from V and 5 bases from J, the junction kept 3 bases outside the gene matches. This CDR3 region has 13 residues.

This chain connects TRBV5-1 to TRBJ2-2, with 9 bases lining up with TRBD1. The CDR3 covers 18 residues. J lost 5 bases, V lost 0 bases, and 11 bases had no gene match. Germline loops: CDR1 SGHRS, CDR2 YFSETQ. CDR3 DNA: TGCGCCAGCAGCTTGGGGCGTTTGTGGACAGGGGATACCGGGGAGCTGTTTTTT. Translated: CASSLGRLWTGDTGELFF.

The CDR3, as DNA: TGTGCCAGCAGCTTGGCTATTAGCGGGAGGTTAGATGAGCAGTTCTTC. Translated, it gives CASSLAISGRLDEQFF. This sequence joins TRBV5-6 and TRBJ2-1, with 10 bases that match TRBD2. In germline, CDR1 is SGHDT, CDR2 YYEEEE. The length of the CDR3 is 16 residues. V trimming: 0 bases; J trimming: 8 bases; junction bases outside the gene matches: 8.

DNA of the CDR3: TGTGCCAGCAGCCAAGGAACAGGATATGATGGGGCCAACGTCCTGACTTTC. Its protein product is CASSQGTGYDGANVLTF. The rearrangement joins TRBV4-2 to TRBJ2-6, with D tentatively TRBD1 (5 bases). V shed 1 base and J shed 3 bases, with 13 bases lying between them. Germline CDR1 is LGHNA and CDR2 is YNFKEQ. This CDR3 is built from 17 residues.

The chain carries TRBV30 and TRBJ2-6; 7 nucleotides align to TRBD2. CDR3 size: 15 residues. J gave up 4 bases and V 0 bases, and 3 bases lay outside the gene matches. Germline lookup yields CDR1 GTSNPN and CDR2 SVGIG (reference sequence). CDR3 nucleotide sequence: TGTGCCTGGAGTGTGGGGGGGTTGGGGGCCAACGTCCTGACTTTC. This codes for CAWSVGGLGANVLTF. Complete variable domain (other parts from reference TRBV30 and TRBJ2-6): SQTIHQWPATLVQPVGSPLSLECTVEGTSNPNLYWYRQAAGRGLQLLFYSVGIGQISSEVPQNLSASRPQDRQFILSSKKLLLSDSGFYLCAWSVGGLGANVLTFGAGSRLTVL.

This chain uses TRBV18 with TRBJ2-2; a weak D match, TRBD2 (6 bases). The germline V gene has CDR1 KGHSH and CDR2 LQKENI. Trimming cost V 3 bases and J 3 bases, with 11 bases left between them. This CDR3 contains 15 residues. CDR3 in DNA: TGTGCCAGCTCACCCTGGACTAAGCACACCGGGGAGCTGTTTTTT. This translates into CASSPWTKHTGELFF.

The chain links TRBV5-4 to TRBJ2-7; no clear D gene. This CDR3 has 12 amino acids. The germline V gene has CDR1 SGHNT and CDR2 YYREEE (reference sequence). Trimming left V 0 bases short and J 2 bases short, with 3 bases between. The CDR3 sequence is CASSLDTYEQYF. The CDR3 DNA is TGTGCCAGCAGCTTGGACACCTACGAGCAGTACTTC.

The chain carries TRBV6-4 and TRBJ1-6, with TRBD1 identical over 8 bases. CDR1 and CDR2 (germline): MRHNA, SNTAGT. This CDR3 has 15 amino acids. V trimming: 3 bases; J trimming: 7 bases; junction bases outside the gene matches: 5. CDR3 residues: CASSETGQANSPLHF. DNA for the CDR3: TGTGCCAGCAGTGAGACGGGACAGGCCAATTCACCCCTCCACTTT.

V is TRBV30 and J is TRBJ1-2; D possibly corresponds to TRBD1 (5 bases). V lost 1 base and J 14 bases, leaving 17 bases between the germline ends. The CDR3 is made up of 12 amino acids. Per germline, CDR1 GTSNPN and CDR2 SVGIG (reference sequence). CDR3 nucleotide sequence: TGTGCCTGGAGTGGGTCGGGGCCGCCCGATACCTTC. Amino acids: CAWSGSGPPDTF. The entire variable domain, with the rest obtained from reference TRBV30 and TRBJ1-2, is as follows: SQTIHQWPATLVQPVGSPLSLECTVEGTSNPNLYWYRQAAGRGLQLLFYSVGIGQISSEVPQNLSASRPQDRQFILSSKKLLLSDSGFYLCAWSGSGPPDTFGSGTRLTVV.

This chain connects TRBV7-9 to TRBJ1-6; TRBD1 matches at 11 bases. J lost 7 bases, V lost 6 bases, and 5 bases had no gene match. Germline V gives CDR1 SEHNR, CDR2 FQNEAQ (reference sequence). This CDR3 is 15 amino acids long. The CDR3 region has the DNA TGTGCCAGCAGTCGAGGGACAGGGGGGAATTCACCCCTCCACTTT. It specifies CASSRGTGGNSPLHF.